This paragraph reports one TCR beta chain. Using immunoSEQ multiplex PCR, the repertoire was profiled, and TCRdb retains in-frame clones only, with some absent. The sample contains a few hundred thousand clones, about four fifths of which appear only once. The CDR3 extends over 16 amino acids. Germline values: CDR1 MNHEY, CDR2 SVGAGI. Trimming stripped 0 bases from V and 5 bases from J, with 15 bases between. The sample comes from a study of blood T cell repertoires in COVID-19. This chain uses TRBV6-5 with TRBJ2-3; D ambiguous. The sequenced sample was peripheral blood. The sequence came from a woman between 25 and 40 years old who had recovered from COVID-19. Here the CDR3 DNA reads TGTGCCAGCAGTTACTCCGGCCCACGACGGGTAGATACGCAGTATTTT. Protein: CASSYSGPRRVDTQYF.